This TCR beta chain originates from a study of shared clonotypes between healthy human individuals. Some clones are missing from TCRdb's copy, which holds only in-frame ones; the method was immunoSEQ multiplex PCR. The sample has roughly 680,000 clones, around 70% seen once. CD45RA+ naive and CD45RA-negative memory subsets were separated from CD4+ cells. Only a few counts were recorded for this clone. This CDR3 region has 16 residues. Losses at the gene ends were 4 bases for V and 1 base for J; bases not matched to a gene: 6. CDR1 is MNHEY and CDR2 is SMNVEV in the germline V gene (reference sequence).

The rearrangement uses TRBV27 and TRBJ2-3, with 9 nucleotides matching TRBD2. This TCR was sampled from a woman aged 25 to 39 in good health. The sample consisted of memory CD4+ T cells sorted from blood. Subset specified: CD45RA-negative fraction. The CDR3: CASSWASGTGTDTQYF. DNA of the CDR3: TGTGCCAGCAGTTGGGCTAGCGGGACGGGCACAGATACGCAGTATTTT.